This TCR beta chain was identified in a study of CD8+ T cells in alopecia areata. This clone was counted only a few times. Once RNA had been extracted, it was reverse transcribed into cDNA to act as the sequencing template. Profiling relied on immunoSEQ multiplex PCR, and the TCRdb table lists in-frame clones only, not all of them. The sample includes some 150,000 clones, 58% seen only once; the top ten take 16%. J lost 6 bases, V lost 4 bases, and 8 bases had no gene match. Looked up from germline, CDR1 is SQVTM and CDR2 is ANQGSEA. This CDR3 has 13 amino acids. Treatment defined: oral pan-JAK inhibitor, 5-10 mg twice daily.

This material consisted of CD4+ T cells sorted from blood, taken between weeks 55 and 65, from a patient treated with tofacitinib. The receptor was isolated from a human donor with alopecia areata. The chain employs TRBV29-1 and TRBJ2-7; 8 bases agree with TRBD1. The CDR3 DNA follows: TGCAGCGTTGTTCAGGGGGCAGTAGGCGAGCAGTACTTC. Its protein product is CSVVQGAVGEQYF.